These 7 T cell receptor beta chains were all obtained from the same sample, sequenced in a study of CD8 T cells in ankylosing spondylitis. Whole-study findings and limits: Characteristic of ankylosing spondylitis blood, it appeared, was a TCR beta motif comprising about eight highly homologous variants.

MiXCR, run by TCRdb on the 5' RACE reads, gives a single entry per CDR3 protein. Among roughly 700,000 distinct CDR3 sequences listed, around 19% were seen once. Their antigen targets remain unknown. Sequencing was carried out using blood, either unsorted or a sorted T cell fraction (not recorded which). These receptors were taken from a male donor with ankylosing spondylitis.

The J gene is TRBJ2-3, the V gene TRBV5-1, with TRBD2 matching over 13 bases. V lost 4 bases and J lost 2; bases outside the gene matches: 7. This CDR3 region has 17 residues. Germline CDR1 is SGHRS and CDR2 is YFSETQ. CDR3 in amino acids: CASSAWGLAGYTDTQYF. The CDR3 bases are TGCGCCAGCAGCGCCTGGGGACTAGCGGGGTACACAGATACGCAGTATTTT. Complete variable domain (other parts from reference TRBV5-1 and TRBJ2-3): KAGVTQTPRYLIKTRGQQVTLSCSPISGHRSVSWYQQTPGQGLQFLFEYFSETQRNKGNFPGRFSGRQFSNSRSEMNVSTLELGDSALYLCASSAWGLAGYTDTQYFGPGTRLTVL.

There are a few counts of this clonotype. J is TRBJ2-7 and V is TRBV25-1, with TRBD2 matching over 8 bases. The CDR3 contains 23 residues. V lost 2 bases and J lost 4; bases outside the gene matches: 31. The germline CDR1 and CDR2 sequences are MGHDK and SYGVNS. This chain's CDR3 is CASSEAELAAAFRDSPFYYEQYF. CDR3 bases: TGTGCCAGCAGTGAAGCCGAACTAGCGGCGGCATTCCGAGATTCGCCATTTTATTACGAGCAGTACTTC.

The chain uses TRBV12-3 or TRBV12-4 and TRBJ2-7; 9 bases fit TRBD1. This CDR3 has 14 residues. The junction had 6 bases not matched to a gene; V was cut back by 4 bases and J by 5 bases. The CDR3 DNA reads TGTGCCAGCAGTTCCTGGGACAGGGTCCACGAGCAGTACTTC. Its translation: CASSSWDRVHEQYF.

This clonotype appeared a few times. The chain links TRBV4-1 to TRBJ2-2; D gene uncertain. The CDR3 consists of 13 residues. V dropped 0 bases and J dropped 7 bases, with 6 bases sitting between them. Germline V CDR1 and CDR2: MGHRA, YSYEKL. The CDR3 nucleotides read TGCGCCAGCAGCCAAGATAATAGCGGGGAGCTGTTTTTT. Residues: CASSQDNSGELFF.

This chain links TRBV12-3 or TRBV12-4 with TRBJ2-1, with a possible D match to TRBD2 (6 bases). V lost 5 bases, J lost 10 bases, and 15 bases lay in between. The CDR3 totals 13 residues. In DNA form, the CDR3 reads TGTGCCAGCAGTGCTACTAGCTACGAGGAGCAGTTCTTC. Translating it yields CASSATSYEEQFF.

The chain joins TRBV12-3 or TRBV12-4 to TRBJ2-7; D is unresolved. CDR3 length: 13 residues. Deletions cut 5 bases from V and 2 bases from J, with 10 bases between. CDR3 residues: CASSPQDTYEQYF. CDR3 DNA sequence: TGTGCCAGCAGTCCTCAGGATACCTACGAGCAGTACTTC.

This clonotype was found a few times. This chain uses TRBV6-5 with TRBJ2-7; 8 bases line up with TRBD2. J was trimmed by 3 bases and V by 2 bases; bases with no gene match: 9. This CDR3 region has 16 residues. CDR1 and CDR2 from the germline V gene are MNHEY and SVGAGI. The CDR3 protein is CASSYTPSGSLYEQYF. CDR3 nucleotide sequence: TGTGCCAGCAGTTACACCCCGAGCGGGAGTCTCTACGAGCAGTACTTC.